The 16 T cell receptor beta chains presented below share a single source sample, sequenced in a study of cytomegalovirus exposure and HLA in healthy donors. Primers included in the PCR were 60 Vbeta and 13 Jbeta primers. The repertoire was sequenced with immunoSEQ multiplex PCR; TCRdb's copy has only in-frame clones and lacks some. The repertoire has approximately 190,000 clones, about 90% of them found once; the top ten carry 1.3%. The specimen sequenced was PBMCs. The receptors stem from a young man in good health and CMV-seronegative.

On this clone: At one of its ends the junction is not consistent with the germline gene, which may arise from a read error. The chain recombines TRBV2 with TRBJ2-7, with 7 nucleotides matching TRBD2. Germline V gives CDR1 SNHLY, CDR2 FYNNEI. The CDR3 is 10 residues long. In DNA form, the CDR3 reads TGTGCCAGCAGTGCCGGGACTAAATTCTTC. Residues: CASSAGTKFF.

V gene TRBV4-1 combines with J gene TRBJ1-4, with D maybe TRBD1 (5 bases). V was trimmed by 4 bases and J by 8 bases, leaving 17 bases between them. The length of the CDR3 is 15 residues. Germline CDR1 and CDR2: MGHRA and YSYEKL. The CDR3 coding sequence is TGCGCCAGCAGCCCGCCGAGGCAGGGAAACGAAAAACTGTTTTTT. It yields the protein CASSPPRQGNEKLFF.

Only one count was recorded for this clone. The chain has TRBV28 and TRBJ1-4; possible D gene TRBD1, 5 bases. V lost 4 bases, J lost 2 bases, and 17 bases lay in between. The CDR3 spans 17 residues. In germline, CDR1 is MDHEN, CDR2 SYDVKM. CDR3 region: CASSSSYRGTTNEKLFF. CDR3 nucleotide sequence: TGTGCCAGCAGTTCCTCGTATAGGGGTACTACTAATGAAAAACTGTTTTTT.

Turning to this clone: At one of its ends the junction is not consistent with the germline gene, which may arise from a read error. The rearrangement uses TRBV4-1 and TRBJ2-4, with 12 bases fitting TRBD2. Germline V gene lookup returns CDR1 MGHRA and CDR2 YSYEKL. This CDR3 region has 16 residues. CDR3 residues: CASSLAGGGAKNIQYF. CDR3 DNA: TGCGCAAGCAGTCTAGCGGGAGGGGGAGCCAAAAACATTCAGTACTTC.

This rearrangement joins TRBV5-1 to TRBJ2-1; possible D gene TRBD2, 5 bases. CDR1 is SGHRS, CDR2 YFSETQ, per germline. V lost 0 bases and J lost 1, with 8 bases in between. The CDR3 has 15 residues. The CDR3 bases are TGCGCCAGCAGCTTGGTCGGAGGATCCTACAATGAGCAGTTCTTC. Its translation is CASSLVGGSYNEQFF. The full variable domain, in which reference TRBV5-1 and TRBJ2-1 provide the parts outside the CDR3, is KAGVTQTPRYLIKTRGQQVTLSCSPISGHRSVSWYQQTPGQGLQFLFEYFSETQRNKGNFPGRFSGRQFSNSRSEMNVSTLELGDSALYLCASSLVGGSYNEQFFGPGTRLTVL.

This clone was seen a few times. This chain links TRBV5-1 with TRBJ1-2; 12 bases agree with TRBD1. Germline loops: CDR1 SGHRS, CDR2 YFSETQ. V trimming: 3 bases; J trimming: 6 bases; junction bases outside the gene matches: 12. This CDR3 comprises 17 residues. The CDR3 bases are TGCGCCAGCAGCTCATCGGGACAGGGGGCGGTATTTGATGGCTACACCTTC. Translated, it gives CASSSSGQGAVFDGYTF.

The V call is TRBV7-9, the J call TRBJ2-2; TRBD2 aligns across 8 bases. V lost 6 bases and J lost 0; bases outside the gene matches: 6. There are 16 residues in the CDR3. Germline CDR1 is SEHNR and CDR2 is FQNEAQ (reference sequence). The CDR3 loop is CASSLTSVPNTGELFF. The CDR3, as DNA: TGTGCCAGCAGTCTGACTAGCGTGCCGAACACCGGGGAGCTGTTTTTT.

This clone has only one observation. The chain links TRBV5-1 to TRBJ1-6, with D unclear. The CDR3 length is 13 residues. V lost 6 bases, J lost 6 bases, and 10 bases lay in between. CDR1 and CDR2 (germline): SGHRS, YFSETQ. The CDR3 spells CASKEGTNSPLHF. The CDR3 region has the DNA TGCGCCAGCAAGGAGGGAACTAATTCACCCCTCCACTTT.

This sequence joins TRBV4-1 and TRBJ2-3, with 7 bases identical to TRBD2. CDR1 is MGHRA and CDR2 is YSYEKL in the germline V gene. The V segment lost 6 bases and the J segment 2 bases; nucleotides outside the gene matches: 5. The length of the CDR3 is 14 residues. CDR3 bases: TGCGCCAGCAGAGCTAGCGGAAACACAGATACGCAGTATTTT. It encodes CASRASGNTDTQYF.

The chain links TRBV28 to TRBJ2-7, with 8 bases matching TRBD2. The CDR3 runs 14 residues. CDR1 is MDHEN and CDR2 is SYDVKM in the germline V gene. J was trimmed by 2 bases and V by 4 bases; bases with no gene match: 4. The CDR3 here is CASSSGTRTYEQYF. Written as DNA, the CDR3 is TGTGCCAGCAGTTCCGGGACTAGGACCTACGAGCAGTACTTC.

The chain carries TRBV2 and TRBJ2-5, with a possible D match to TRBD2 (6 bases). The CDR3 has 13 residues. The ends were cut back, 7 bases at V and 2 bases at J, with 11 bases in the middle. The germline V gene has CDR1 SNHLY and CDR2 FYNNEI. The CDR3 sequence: CASTGGKQETQYF. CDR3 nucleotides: TGTGCCAGCACGGGCGGGAAGCAAGAGACCCAGTACTTC.

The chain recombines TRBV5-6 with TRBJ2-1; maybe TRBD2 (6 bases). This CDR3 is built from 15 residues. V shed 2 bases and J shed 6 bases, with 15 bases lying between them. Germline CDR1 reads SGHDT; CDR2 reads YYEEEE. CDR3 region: CASSFLGGGGNEQFF. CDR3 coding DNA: TGTGCCAGCAGCTTCTTGGGAGGTGGGGGCAATGAGCAGTTCTTC.

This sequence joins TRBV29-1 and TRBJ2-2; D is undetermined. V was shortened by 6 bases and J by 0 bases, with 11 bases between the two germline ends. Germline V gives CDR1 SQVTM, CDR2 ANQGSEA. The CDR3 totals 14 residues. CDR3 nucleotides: TGCAGCGTCAGAGAGGTGACGAACACCGGGGAGCTGTTTTTT. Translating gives CSVREVTNTGELFF.

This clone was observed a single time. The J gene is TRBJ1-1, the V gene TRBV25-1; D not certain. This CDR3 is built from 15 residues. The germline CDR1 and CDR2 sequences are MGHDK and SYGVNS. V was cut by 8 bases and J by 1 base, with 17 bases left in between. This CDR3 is CASSKVVGGNTEAFF. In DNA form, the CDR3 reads TGTGCCAGCTCTAAAGTGGTTGGAGGGAACACTGAAGCTTTCTTT.

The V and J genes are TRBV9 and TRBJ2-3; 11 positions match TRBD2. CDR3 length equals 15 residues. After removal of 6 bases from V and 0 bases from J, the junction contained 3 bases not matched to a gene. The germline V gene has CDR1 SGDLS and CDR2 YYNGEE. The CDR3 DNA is TGTGCCAGCAACAGACTAGCGGGAAGCACAGATACGCAGTATTTT. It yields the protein CASNRLAGSTDTQYF.

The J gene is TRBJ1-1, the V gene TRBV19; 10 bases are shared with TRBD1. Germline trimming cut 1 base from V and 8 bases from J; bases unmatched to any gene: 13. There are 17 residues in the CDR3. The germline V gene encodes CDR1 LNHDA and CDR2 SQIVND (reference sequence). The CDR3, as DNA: TGTGCCAGTAGTATAGTGAGAAAGACAGGGGGCAGATCGGAAGCTTTCTTT. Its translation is CASSIVRKTGGRSEAFF.